This passage covers 32 T cell receptor beta chains from one sample sequenced in a study of early T cells in non-severe SARS-CoV-2 infection. TCRdb reprocessed the 5' RACE reads with MiXCR, giving one entry per CDR3 protein. The sample consists of tens of thousands of distinct CDR3 sequences, about 13% of them appearing once. The sequenced sample consisted of whole blood. Receptors were obtained from an adult who was a healthcare worker with PCR-confirmed SARS-CoV-2 infection or an uninfected control (not recorded which).

This clonotype was seen a handful of times. The gene calls are TRBV20-1 and TRBJ2-1; TRBD1 is a possible D gene (5 bases). Germline V gives CDR1 DFQATT, CDR2 SNEGSKA (reference sequence). V was clipped by 0 bases and J by 7 bases, with 16 bases between them. This CDR3 region has 15 residues. CDR3 nucleotides: TGCAGTGCTAGAGATACAGGCCTCCTAGATAATGAGCAGTTCTTC. This translates into CSARDTGLLDNEQFF.

This clonotype was found many times. The chain couples TRBV7-2 to TRBJ2-4; no definite D call. Germline assignment: CDR1 SGHTA and CDR2 FQGNSA. V lost 5 bases and J 7 bases, leaving 12 bases between the germline ends. The CDR3 contains 13 residues. CDR3 sequence (DNA): TGTGCCAGCAGCCCGCAGAGATTGAACATTCAGTACTTC. This encodes CASSPQRLNIQYF.

This clonotype has a handful of counts. The chain couples TRBV9 to TRBJ2-1, with 11 bases that match TRBD1. The V gene end was trimmed by 4 bases and the J gene end by 9 bases; junction bases not matched to a gene: 6. Germline V gene data show CDR1 as SGDLS and CDR2 as YYNGEE. This CDR3 is built from 14 residues. In DNA, the CDR3 is TGTGCCAGCAGCTTTGGACAGGGGGCGGGTGAGCAGTTCTTC. Translated, it gives CASSFGQGAGEQFF.

This clonotype has at least ten counts. The chain is built from TRBV29-1 and TRBJ2-7, with 7 bases matching TRBD1. This CDR3 contains 12 residues. J was trimmed by 6 bases and V by 2 bases; bases with no gene match: 4. The V gene's germline CDR1 is SQVTM and CDR2 ANQGSEA. This CDR3 reads CSVEFAGGEQYF. CDR3 coding DNA: TGCAGCGTTGAATTCGCAGGGGGCGAGCAGTACTTC.

This clonotype appeared a few times. This sequence joins TRBV30 and TRBJ2-1, with D tentatively TRBD2 (6 bases). Trimming took 0 bases from V and 5 from J, leaving 14 bases between them. The CDR3 length is 15 residues. Germline lookup yields CDR1 GTSNPN and CDR2 SVGIG (reference sequence). CDR3 bases: TGTGCCTGGAGTGTAGAAGGTCTAGCGAACAATGAGCAGTTCTTC. This encodes CAWSVEGLANNEQFF.

This clonotype was counted at least ten times. The chain links TRBV24-1 to TRBJ2-1; D tentatively reads TRBD1 or TRBD2 (5 bases each). This CDR3 contains 13 residues. V shed 6 bases and J shed 5 bases, with 10 bases lying between them. CDR1 KGHDR and CDR2 SFDVKD come from the germline V gene. The CDR3 bases are TGTGCCACCAGTCGGGACGGCAACAATGAGCAGTTCTTC. Its translation: CATSRDGNNEQFF.

This clonotype occurred many times. The chain is built from TRBV6-2 or TRBV6-3 and TRBJ2-7, with D tentatively TRBD1 or TRBD2 (5 bases each). The CDR3 runs 15 residues. From germline, CDR1 is MNHEY and CDR2 SVGEGT. V lost 5 bases, J lost 3 bases, and 17 bases lay in between. CDR3 bases: TGTGCCAGCAGTGGCCCCGGGACGATGAGCTACGAGCAGTACTTC. Encoded protein: CASSGPGTMSYEQYF.

This clonotype showed up just a few times. V and J are TRBV7-6 and TRBJ2-1; D might be TRBD2 (5 bases). Germline V gene sequence: CDR1 SGHVS, CDR2 FNYEAQ. The V end lost 5 bases, the J end lost 8 bases, and 16 bases lay between the germline ends. CDR3 size: 14 residues. Written as DNA, the CDR3 is TGTGCCAGCAGCCCGCCGGACTCCTCCTATGAGCAGTTCTTC. Translating gives CASSPPDSSYEQFF. Together with reference TRBV7-6 and TRBJ2-1, the CDR3 gives the full variable domain: GAGVSQSPRYKVTKRGQDVALRCDPISGHVSLYWYRQALGQGPEFLTYFNYEAQQDKSGLPNDRFSAERPEGSISTLTIQRTEQRDSAMYRCASSPPDSSYEQFFGPGTRLTVL.

This clonotype was recorded many times. This chain links TRBV7-9 with TRBJ1-2, with TRBD1 identical over 9 bases. CDR1 SEHNR and CDR2 FQNEAQ come from the germline V gene (reference sequence). Trimming at V came to 2 bases and at J to 2 bases, leaving 9 bases not matched to a gene. The CDR3 contains 17 residues. The chain's CDR3 is CASSLTGTGSGNYGYTF. The DNA for the CDR3 is TGTGCCAGCAGCTTAACCGGGACAGGGAGCGGCAACTATGGCTACACCTTC.

In its sample, this clonotype was seen a few times. V and J are TRBV27 and TRBJ1-5, with 7 nucleotides matching TRBD1. V was clipped by 4 bases and J by 5 bases; unmatched bases: 5. CDR3 length equals 14 residues. The germline V gene has CDR1 MNHEY and CDR2 SMNVEV (reference sequence). CDR3 bases: TGTGCCAGCAGTTCACAGGGGCGGCATCAGCCCCAGCATTTT. Encoded protein: CASSSQGRHQPQHF.

The chain joins TRBV7-2 to TRBJ2-2; D uncertain. This CDR3 has 14 amino acids. Trimming shortened V by 5 bases and J by 3 bases, and 10 bases separated the two germline ends. Germline V gives CDR1 SGHTA, CDR2 FQGNSA. The CDR3, as DNA: TGTGCCAGCAGCGCTCGACCTTACACCGGGGAGCTGTTTTTT. This translates into CASSARPYTGELFF.

At least ten counts were recorded for this clonotype. This chain joins TRBV12-3 or TRBV12-4 and TRBJ1-2; 10 positions match TRBD1. The CDR3 contains 13 residues. The ends lost 5 bases at V and 6 bases at J; junction bases unmatched: 3. The CDR3 region is CASSADRGHGYTF. DNA for the CDR3: TGTGCCAGCAGTGCTGACAGGGGGCATGGCTACACCTTC.

The genes are TRBV20-1 and TRBJ2-7; D unresolved. Germline assignment: CDR1 DFQATT and CDR2 SNEGSKA (reference sequence). Trimming shortened V by 1 base and J by 2 bases, and 6 bases separated the two germline ends. The CDR3 is 12 residues long. CDR3 protein: CSARVHPYEQYF. The CDR3, as DNA: TGCAGTGCTAGAGTGCACCCCTACGAGCAGTACTTC.

The chain couples TRBV27 to TRBJ1-1; TRBD1 aligns across 12 bases. Germline V CDR1 and CDR2: MNHEY, SMNVEV (reference sequence). CDR3 length: 18 residues. J gave up 4 bases and V 5 bases, and 14 bases lay outside the gene matches. The CDR3 spells CASSPTGTGGELGTEAFF. Here the CDR3 DNA reads TGTGCCAGCAGTCCTACAGGGACAGGGGGCGAGTTGGGCACTGAAGCTTTCTTT.

The table lists this clonotype with a few counts. This chain links TRBV28 with TRBJ2-7; D is unclear. Trimming took off 5 bases at V and 6 bases at J, with 11 bases between the two ends. Looked up from germline, CDR1 is MDHEN and CDR2 is SYDVKM. This CDR3 comprises 12 residues. The CDR3 reads CASSTAGREQYF. CDR3 sequence (DNA): TGTGCCAGCAGTACGGCAGGTCGCGAGCAGTACTTC.

Points on this clonotype: A read error is possible here, since a much larger clone lies one base away. The chain links TRBV11-2 to TRBJ2-1; tentatively, D is TRBD2 (5 bases). The CDR3 consists of 12 residues. Deletions cut 8 bases from V and 6 bases from J, with 11 bases between. Looked up from germline, CDR1 is SGHAT and CDR2 is FQNNGV. Written as DNA, the CDR3 is TGTGCCAGCCTACAGAGGGCCAATGAGCAGTTCTTC. This encodes CASLQRANEQFF. The whole variable domain, remainder taken from reference TRBV11-2 and TRBJ2-1, is EAGVAQSPRYKIIEKRQSVAFWCNPISGHATLYWYQQILGQGPKLLIQFQNNGVVDDSQLPKDRFSAERLKGVDSTLKIQPAKLEDSAVYLCASLQRANEQFFGPGTRLTVL.

This clonotype was recorded at least ten times. The rearrangement joins TRBV2 to TRBJ2-2; D is unclear. Trimming shortened V by 6 bases and J by 2 bases, and 7 bases separated the two germline ends. The CDR3 length is 13 residues. The V gene's germline CDR1 is SNHLY and CDR2 FYNNEI. The DNA for the CDR3 is TGTGCCAGCAGGCTCTACAACACCGGGGAGCTGTTTTTT. It is translated as CASRLYNTGELFF.

The CDR3: CASSATGGSDGYTF. DNA for the CDR3: TGTGCCAGCAGCGCTACAGGGGGCTCGGATGGCTACACCTTC. This chain links TRBV9 with TRBJ1-2; 9 nucleotides agree with TRBD1. The CDR3 consists of 14 residues. V lost 3 bases, J lost 6 bases, and 6 bases stayed unmatched. Germline CDR1 SGDLS, CDR2 YYNGEE. The whole variable domain, remainder taken from reference TRBV9 and TRBJ1-2, is DSGVTQTPKHLITATGQRVTLRCSPRSGDLSVYWYQQSLDQGLQFLIQYYNGEERAKGNILERFSAQQFPDLHSELNLSSLELGDSALYFCASSATGGSDGYTFGSGTRLTVV.

This clonotype showed up many times. This CDR3 is CATGTSGPNEQFF. As DNA, the CDR3 is TGTGCCACCGGGACTAGCGGACCCAATGAGCAGTTCTTC. V usage is TRBV2 and J usage is TRBJ2-1; 11 nucleotides agree with TRBD2. The CDR3 sequence is 13 residues long. Trimming cost V 10 bases and J 6 bases; bases outside gene matches: 5. Germline CDR1 reads SNHLY; CDR2 reads FYNNEI. Full variable domain (rest looked up from reference TRBV2 and TRBJ2-1): EPEVTQTPSHQVTQMGQEVILRCVPISNHLYFYWYRQILGQKVEFLVSFYNNEISEKSEIFDDQFSVERPDGSNFTLKIRSTKLEDSAMYFCATGTSGPNEQFFGPGTRLTVL.

This clonotype was seen ten or more times. The chain employs TRBV7-6 and TRBJ2-2; D is undetermined. CDR1 and CDR2 (germline): SGHVS, FNYEAQ. This CDR3 spans 17 amino acids. Trimming removed 1 base from V and 6 bases from J, with 18 bases in between. The CDR3 DNA is TGTGCCAGCAGCTTAGAGTTCGGGTTAAGTTTTTCCGGGGAGCTGTTTTTT. It encodes CASSLEFGLSFSGELFF.

This clonotype was picked up a small number of times. V is TRBV7-8 and J is TRBJ2-4, with 7 bases aligning to TRBD2. The CDR3 is 15 residues long. Germline lookup yields CDR1 SGHVS and CDR2 FQNEAQ. V shed 1 base and J 6 bases; nucleotides not matched to a gene: 6. The DNA of the CDR3 is TGTGCCAGCAGCTTAGGCGTGGGAGGGTTAAACATTCAGTACTTC. Translating it yields CASSLGVGGLNIQYF. The variable domain in full, completed from reference TRBV7-8 and TRBJ2-4, reads GAGVSQSPRYKVAKRGQDVALRCDPISGHVSLFWYQQALGQGPEFLTYFQNEAQLDKSGLPSDRFFAERPEGSVSTLKIQRTQQEDSAVYLCASSLGVGGLNIQYFGAGTRLSVL.

This clonotype has ten or more counts. The chain carries TRBV28 and TRBJ1-1, with D uncertain. The CDR3 runs to 13 residues. Deletions cut 7 bases from V and 6 bases from J, with 15 bases between. Germline V gene data show CDR1 as MDHEN and CDR2 as SYDVKM. CDR3 DNA sequence: TGTGCCAGCACCATCCGACGTTTGGCTGAAGCTTTCTTT. It encodes CASTIRRLAEAFF.

The chain joins TRBV9 to TRBJ2-5, with unresolved D. Germline-derived CDR1 and CDR2 are SGDLS and YYNGEE. CDR3 size: 11 residues. V lost 0 bases, J lost 5 bases, and 2 bases lay in between. CDR3 DNA sequence: TGTGCCAGCAGCGTAGAGGAGACCCAGTACTTC. This encodes CASSVEETQYF.

The chain links TRBV7-9 to TRBJ1-1; D not certain. The CDR3 spans 12 residues. V was pared by 5 bases and J by 4 bases, with 8 bases between. Germline CDR1 reads SEHNR; CDR2 reads FQNEAQ (reference sequence). The CDR3 protein is CASSPTSTEAFF. The CDR3 bases are TGTGCCAGCAGCCCCACAAGCACTGAAGCTTTCTTT.

Ten or more counts support this clonotype. The chain joins TRBV18 to TRBJ2-1; D is perhaps TRBD1 (6 bases). The V and J ends lost 0 bases and 6 bases respectively, with 15 bases between them. CDR1 and CDR2 (germline): KGHSH, LQKENI. The CDR3 consists of 16 residues. The CDR3 sequence is CASSPPIGGGLNEQFF. CDR3 DNA: TGTGCCAGCTCACCACCGATAGGGGGTGGACTCAATGAGCAGTTCTTC.

Regarding this clonotype: With a much larger clone just one base away, this may be a read error. This chain uses TRBV12-3 or TRBV12-4 with TRBJ1-1; D gene unclear. The CDR3 totals 14 residues. The CDR3 here is CVSTSGGMNTEAFF. The CDR3 DNA is TGTGTCAGCACCTCCGGAGGCATGAACACTGAAGCTTTCTTT.

This clonotype was observed a handful of times. The chain is built from TRBV7-2 and TRBJ2-7; D ambiguous. The CDR3 runs to 13 residues. The V gene's germline CDR1 is SGHTA and CDR2 FQGNSA. Trimming stripped 0 bases from V and 3 bases from J, with 6 bases between. For the CDR3, the DNA is TGTGCCAGCAGCTTAGCGCCAGACTACGAGCAGTACTTC. Translated, it gives CASSLAPDYEQYF.

This clonotype has ten or more counts. V is TRBV20-1 and J is TRBJ2-7; 7 bases line up with TRBD2. The CDR3 sequence is 14 residues long. CDR1 is DFQATT, CDR2 SNEGSKA, per germline (reference sequence). J lost 2 bases, V lost 0 bases, and 4 bases had no gene match. The CDR3 DNA reads as TGCAGTGCTAGAGAGACGGGAGGTACCTACGAGCAGTACTTC. As protein: CSARETGGTYEQYF.

The sample holds many counts of this clonotype. This CDR3 reads CASSGQDYNEQFF. For the CDR3, the DNA is TGTGCCAGTTCGGGACAGGACTACAATGAGCAGTTCTTC. The chain uses TRBV6-2 or TRBV6-3 and TRBJ2-1; TRBD1 matches at 8 bases. Trimming at V came to 9 bases and at J to 3 bases, leaving 4 bases not matched to a gene. The CDR3 contains 13 residues. CDR1 and CDR2 (germline): MNHEY, SVGEGT.

The V and J genes are TRBV7-9 and TRBJ2-7; possibly TRBD2 for D (6 bases). Germline V CDR1 and CDR2: SEHNR, FQNEAQ (reference sequence). V gave up 2 bases and J gave up 6 bases, with 8 bases separating them. This CDR3 has 12 amino acids. The CDR3 sequence is CASSLTGAEQYF. In DNA form, the CDR3 reads TGTGCCAGCAGCTTAACGGGAGCCGAGCAGTACTTC. The entire variable domain, with the rest obtained from reference TRBV7-9 and TRBJ2-7, is as follows: DTGVSQNPRHKITKRGQNVTFRCDPISEHNRLYWYRQTLGQGPEFLTYFQNEAQLEKSRLLSDRFSAERPKGSFSTLEIQRTEQGDSAMYLCASSLTGAEQYFGPGTRLTVT.

This clonotype came up many times. The J gene is TRBJ1-1, the V gene TRBV4-3; maybe TRBD1 (6 bases). In germline, CDR1 is LGHNA, CDR2 YSLEER. The CDR3 has 16 amino acids. V dropped 5 bases and J dropped 1 base, with 17 bases sitting between them. CDR3 in DNA: TGCGCCAGCAGCATTGTGAACAGGGCGGGGAACACTGAAGCTTTCTTT. It yields the protein CASSIVNRAGNTEAFF.

This clonotype turned up a few times. The chain employs TRBV12-3 or TRBV12-4 and TRBJ1-6, with D unresolved. The CDR3 sequence is 15 residues long. Trimming removed 2 bases from V and 8 bases from J, with 13 bases in between. CDR3 in amino acids: CASSLLARPDSPLHF. The CDR3 DNA reads TGTGCCAGCAGTTTATTGGCCCGCCCCGATTCACCCCTCCACTTT.